These 30 T cell receptor beta chains were all obtained from the same sample, sequenced in a study of PD-1 blockade in classical Hodgkin lymphoma. Method: immunoSEQ multiplex PCR; TCRdb's copy keeps in-frame clones and lacks some. The data show approximately 52,000 clones, around nine tenths seen once. The time point denotes: cycle 4 day 1 (C4D1), after about 6 weeks of nivolumab. Patients all relapsed after autologous stem cell transplantation, and there was variation in brentuximab vedotin exposure. This material consisted of peripheral blood mononuclear cells (PBMCs), taken before the fourth cycle of nivolumab. The source is a human donor with classical Hodgkin lymphoma.

This chain joins TRBV11-2 and TRBJ2-2; the D gene is possibly TRBD2 (7 bases). This CDR3 contains 17 residues. Looked up from germline, CDR1 is SGHAT and CDR2 is FQNNGV. V gave up 4 bases and J gave up 4 bases, with 19 bases separating them. The CDR3 nucleotides read TGTGCCAGCAGCTCCAGTCGATCGGCGGGGGCCACCGGGGAGCTGTTTTTT. The encoded protein is CASSSSRSAGATGELFF.

The genes are TRBV6-6 and TRBJ2-7; D perhaps matches TRBD1 (6 bases). The V gene lost 6 bases and the J gene lost 6 bases, with 15 bases spanning the gap. This CDR3 is 13 amino acids long. Germline loops: CDR1 MNHNY, CDR2 SVGAGI (reference sequence). CDR3 loop: CASSLALGGEQYF. CDR3 in DNA: TGTGCCAGCAGCCTGGCTTTAGGGGGCGAGCAGTACTTC.

The chain uses TRBV4-1 and TRBJ1-4; D unresolved. Looked up from germline, CDR1 is MGHRA and CDR2 is YSYEKL. Trimming pared 1 base from V and 0 bases from J, leaving 6 bases between. This CDR3 is 15 amino acids long. The CDR3 loop reads CASSQVRTTNEKLFF. CDR3 coding DNA: TGCGCCAGCAGCCAAGTAAGGACAACTAATGAAAAACTGTTTTTT.

The V gene is TRBV28, the J gene TRBJ2-7; D gene ambiguous. Trimming stripped 2 bases from V and 4 bases from J, with 6 bases between. CDR1 and CDR2 (germline): MDHEN, SYDVKM. This CDR3 spans 12 amino acids. CDR3: CASSLTSYEQYF. The DNA for the CDR3 is TGTGCCAGCAGTTTAACTTCTTACGAGCAGTACTTC.

This chain uses TRBV4-2 with TRBJ2-7, with 8 positions matching TRBD1. The germline CDR1 and CDR2 sequences are LGHNA and YNFKEQ. The CDR3 runs 14 residues. The trim removed 1 base at V and 2 bases at J, leaving 1 base unmatched. CDR3 bases: TGTGCCAGCAGCCAAGCGGGACAGGCCTACGAGCAGTACTTC. Protein sequence: CASSQAGQAYEQYF.

The chain uses TRBV7-2 and TRBJ2-7, with TRBD2 identical over 8 bases. V lost 5 bases and J lost 6; bases outside the gene matches: 12. Looked up from germline, CDR1 is SGHTA and CDR2 is FQGNSA. The CDR3 spans 15 residues. CDR3 region: CASSRGTRPQREQYF. As DNA, the CDR3 is TGTGCCAGCAGCCGTGGGACTAGGCCCCAACGCGAGCAGTACTTC.

V usage is TRBV5-1 and J usage is TRBJ1-1; the D is unclear. CDR1 is SGHRS and CDR2 is YFSETQ in the germline V gene. V was shortened by 0 bases and J by 0 bases, with 15 bases between the two germline ends. The CDR3 extends over 17 amino acids. The DNA of the CDR3 is TGCGCCAGCAGCTTGGCCGGCAGTCGTACTATGAACACTGAAGCTTTCTTT. Its translation: CASSLAGSRTMNTEAFF.

The genes are TRBV27 and TRBJ2-2; the D gene is possibly TRBD2 (6 bases). The V end lost 2 bases, the J end lost 2 bases, and 15 bases lay between the germline ends. The CDR3 is 17 residues long. In germline, CDR1 is MNHEY, CDR2 SMNVEV (reference sequence). The CDR3, as DNA: TGTGCCAGCAGTTTAGAATGGCGGGGTATTAACACCGGGGAGCTGTTTTTT. Its protein is CASSLEWRGINTGELFF.

This sequence joins TRBV6-6 and TRBJ2-2; 8 bases match TRBD1. J gave up 1 base and V 2 bases, and 3 bases lay outside the gene matches. Germline V lookup: CDR1 MNHNY, CDR2 SVGAGI (reference sequence). The CDR3 is 16 residues long. The CDR3 region has the DNA TGTGCCAGCAGTTACCTGGGGACAGGGAACACCGGGGAGCTGTTTTTT. Translation gives CASSYLGTGNTGELFF.

The chain joins TRBV7-9 to TRBJ2-7; weak D call: TRBD2 (6 bases). CDR3 size: 17 residues. Germline-derived CDR1 and CDR2 are SEHNR and FQNEAQ (reference sequence). Trimming stripped 5 bases from V and 0 bases from J, with 20 bases between. The CDR3 region is CASSLLERGVHSYEQYF. CDR3 nucleotide sequence: TGTGCCAGCAGCCTTCTAGAACGCGGGGTCCACTCCTACGAGCAGTACTTC.

Here the CDR3 reads CASSPTRLAADTQYF. Here the CDR3 DNA reads TGTGCCAGCAGCCCAACCCGACTAGCAGCAGATACGCAGTATTTT. The chain couples TRBV14 to TRBJ2-3, with 7 bases identical to TRBD2. Germline trimming cut 4 bases from V and 4 bases from J; bases unmatched to any gene: 8. CDR1 is SGHDN and CDR2 is FVKESK in the germline V gene. The CDR3 has 15 amino acids. Supplemented by reference TRBV14 and TRBJ2-3, the full variable domain reads EAGVTQFPSHSVIEKGQTVTLRCDPISGHDNLYWYRRVMGKEIKFLLHFVKESKQDESGMPNNRFLAERTGGTYSTLKVQPAELEDSGVYFCASSPTRLAADTQYFGPGTRLTVL.

The chain carries TRBV28 and TRBJ2-7; 10 positions match TRBD1. Per the germline V gene, CDR1 is MDHEN and CDR2 is SYDVKM. V dropped 6 bases and J dropped 6; count of bases not matched to a gene: 5. The CDR3 contains 13 residues. CDR3 nucleotide sequence: TGTGCCAGCAGCCTGGGACAGGGGTTCGAGCAGTACTTC. Protein sequence: CASSLGQGFEQYF.

The rearrangement uses TRBV4-3 and TRBJ2-3; 9 bases align to TRBD1. Unmatched junction bases numbered 6, after V lost 0 bases and J lost 5 bases. There are 16 residues in the CDR3. The V gene's germline CDR1 is LGHNA and CDR2 YSLEER. CDR3: CASSQDLRDRVDTQYF. The CDR3 DNA follows: TGCGCCAGCAGCCAAGATCTGCGGGACAGGGTAGATACGCAGTATTTT.

The rearrangement uses TRBV9 and TRBJ2-3; D uncertain. Trimming took 0 bases from V and 4 from J, leaving 6 bases between them. Germline lookup yields CDR1 SGDLS and CDR2 YYNGEE. The length of the CDR3 is 13 residues. CDR3 sequence reads: CASSVGIPDTQYF. As DNA, the CDR3 is TGTGCCAGCAGCGTAGGAATACCAGATACGCAGTATTTT.

The chain employs TRBV2 and TRBJ2-3, with a weak D call TRBD2 (6 bases). Deletions cut 4 bases from V and 4 bases from J, with 27 bases between. The CDR3 is 19 residues long. Per the germline V gene, CDR1 is SNHLY and CDR2 is FYNNEI. In DNA form, the CDR3 reads TGTGCCAGCAGTGGTCGGCAGGCGAGACTAGGGATGTCCTCAGATACGCAGTATTTT. Encoded protein: CASSGRQARLGMSSDTQYF.

This clone occurred a few times. The gene calls are TRBV11-2 and TRBJ1-1, with a weak D call TRBD1 (5 bases). The CDR3 is 15 amino acids. Germline assignment: CDR1 SGHAT and CDR2 FQNNGV. V was pared by 2 bases and J by 1 base, with 11 bases between. The CDR3 here is CASSLMGRRNTEAFF. CDR3 bases: TGTGCCAGCAGCTTAATGGGACGGCGGAACACTGAAGCTTTCTTT. Drawing the rest from reference TRBV11-2 and TRBJ1-1, the complete variable domain is EAGVAQSPRYKIIEKRQSVAFWCNPISGHATLYWYQQILGQGPKLLIQFQNNGVVDDSQLPKDRFSAERLKGVDSTLKIQPAKLEDSAVYLCASSLMGRRNTEAFFGQGTRLTVV.

The gene calls are TRBV5-4 and TRBJ1-2; 12 positions match TRBD1. The CDR3 covers 15 residues. V gave up 4 bases and J gave up 4 bases; unmatched junction bases: 5. Germline V gives CDR1 SGHNT, CDR2 YYREEE (reference sequence). CDR3: CASSAGDRGPYGYTF. Here the CDR3 DNA reads TGTGCCAGCAGCGCGGGGGACAGGGGGCCCTATGGCTACACCTTC.

V and J are TRBV29-1 and TRBJ2-2; TRBD2 agrees at 7 bases. Germline V lookup: CDR1 SQVTM, CDR2 ANQGSEA. This CDR3 region has 14 residues. With V trimmed by 4 bases and J by 0 bases, 2 bases remained unmatched. The CDR3 sequence: CSVGGGPNTGELFF. Here the CDR3 DNA reads TGCAGCGTTGGGGGAGGGCCGAACACCGGGGAGCTGTTTTTT.

This chain joins TRBV4-3 and TRBJ2-5, with a possible D match to TRBD1 (6 bases). CDR1 LGHNA and CDR2 YSLEER come from the germline V gene. There are 13 residues in the CDR3. V lost 5 bases, J lost 5 bases, and 12 bases lay in between. CDR3 protein: CASSTDSWETQYF. CDR3 DNA sequence: TGCGCCAGCAGCACGGACAGTTGGGAGACCCAGTACTTC.

This chain links TRBV9 with TRBJ1-2; D is perhaps TRBD1 (6 bases). With 6 bases removed from V and 4 bases from J, the gap between germline ends came to 19 bases. CDR1 is SGDLS and CDR2 is YYNGEE in the germline V gene. CDR3 size: 15 residues. CDR3: CASTVGDRSFYGYTF. The CDR3 coding sequence is TGTGCCAGCACCGTCGGCGACAGGTCTTTCTATGGCTACACCTTC.

This chain uses TRBV29-1 with TRBJ2-5; no definite D call. Trimming pared 4 bases from V and 1 base from J, leaving 10 bases between. Looked up from germline, CDR1 is SQVTM and CDR2 is ANQGSEA. CDR3 length equals 13 residues. The CDR3 DNA reads as TGCAGCGTTGGGGGAAGGCTCCAAGAGACCCAGTACTTC. The encoded protein is CSVGGRLQETQYF.

The chain recombines TRBV5-5 with TRBJ2-1; no reliable D call. Germline loops: CDR1 SGHKS, CDR2 YYEKEE (reference sequence). V lost 2 bases and J 7 bases, leaving 19 bases between the germline ends. This CDR3 is built from 16 residues. As DNA, the CDR3 is TGTGCCAGCAGCTTAGATCCCCCCGTATTAATGAATGAGCAGTTCTTC. Translation gives CASSLDPPVLMNEQFF.

This clone is a singleton in its sample. V usage is TRBV5-1 and J usage is TRBJ2-1; 10 positions agree with TRBD2. The length of the CDR3 is 14 residues. Trimming removed 4 bases from V and 9 bases from J; junction bases left unmatched: 7. Germline-derived CDR1 and CDR2 are SGHRS and YFSETQ. The CDR3 coding sequence is TGCGCCAGCAGCAAGGGACTAGCGCAAACTGAGCAGTTCTTC. It encodes CASSKGLAQTEQFF.

The chain employs TRBV5-1 and TRBJ2-3; TRBD1 is a possible D gene (6 bases). V lost 2 bases, J lost 5 bases, and 12 bases lay in between. Germline V lookup: CDR1 SGHRS, CDR2 YFSETQ. This CDR3 comprises 14 residues. In DNA, the CDR3 is TGCGCCAGCAGCTTAGGACAGCTCAGAGATACGCAGTATTTT. It codes for CASSLGQLRDTQYF.

The count of this clone is one. The rearrangement links TRBV9 to TRBJ1-1; D uncertain. The V end lost 0 bases, the J end lost 5 bases, and 11 bases lay between the germline ends. Germline V CDR1 and CDR2: SGDLS, YYNGEE. There are 14 residues in the CDR3. CDR3 sequence (DNA): TGTGCCAGCAGCGTAGAAAACCGGGAGACTGAAGCTTTCTTT. Translating it yields CASSVENRETEAFF. Based on the CDR3 plus reference TRBV9 and TRBJ1-1, the full variable domain is DSGVTQTPKHLITATGQRVTLRCSPRSGDLSVYWYQQSLDQGLQFLIQYYNGEERAKGNILERFSAQQFPDLHSELNLSSLELGDSALYFCASSVENRETEAFFGQGTRLTVV.

The chain recombines TRBV10-3 with TRBJ2-2, with D tentatively TRBD2 (6 bases). From germline, CDR1 is ENHRY and CDR2 SYGVKD. The CDR3 totals 17 residues. The V end was cut by 3 bases, the J end by 4 bases, with 18 bases between. The CDR3 protein is CAISERGLPTTTGELFF. The DNA of the CDR3 is TGTGCCATCAGTGAACGGGGACTTCCCACAACCACCGGGGAGCTGTTTTTT.

The chain links TRBV7-3 to TRBJ2-5; D is tentatively TRBD1 or TRBD2 (5 bases each). This CDR3 contains 14 residues. Germline values: CDR1 SGHTA, CDR2 FQGTGA. Trimming removed 2 bases from V and 5 bases from J, with 12 bases in between. The CDR3 DNA sequence: TGTGCCAGCAGCTTAGAGGGGAGATGGGAGACCCAGTACTTC. Translated, it gives CASSLEGRWETQYF. Using reference TRBV7-3 and TRBJ2-5 for the parts outside the CDR3, the full variable domain is GAGVSQTPSNKVTEKGKYVELRCDPISGHTALYWYRQSLGQGPEFLIYFQGTGAADDSGLPNDRFFAVRPEGSVSTLKIQRTERGDSAVYLCASSLEGRWETQYFGPGTRLLVL.

V usage is TRBV7-6 and J usage is TRBJ2-1, with D perhaps matching TRBD2 (7 bases). The CDR3 consists of 15 residues. Per germline, CDR1 SGHVS and CDR2 FNYEAQ. Trimming left V 5 bases short and J 0 bases short, with 11 bases between. CDR3 DNA sequence: TGTGCCAGCAGCCGAGGGGGGGTCTCCTACAATGAGCAGTTCTTC. Protein sequence: CASSRGGVSYNEQFF.

The chain links TRBV2 to TRBJ2-3; D is undetermined. Per the germline V gene, CDR1 is SNHLY and CDR2 is FYNNEI. Trimming removed 6 bases from V and 3 bases from J, with 10 bases in between. The CDR3 spans 13 residues. The CDR3 sequence: CASRVLATDTQYF. CDR3 DNA sequence: TGTGCCAGCAGGGTCCTGGCGACAGATACGCAGTATTTT.

The chain employs TRBV4-2 and TRBJ2-1, with TRBD2 identical over 9 bases. Germline values: CDR1 LGHNA, CDR2 YNFKEQ. The CDR3 loop spans 16 amino acids. After removal of 0 bases from V and 6 bases from J, the junction contained 6 bases not matched to a gene. Here the CDR3 DNA reads TGTGCCAGCAGCCAAGATAACGCGGGGGGGCCCAATGAGCAGTTCTTC. Protein: CASSQDNAGGPNEQFF.